The sequence of this T cell receptor (beta chain) was determined in a study of T cell repertoires in cytomegalovirus infection. Broader study findings: HLA-C-restricted CMV-specific TCR beta clonotypes were dominant in the ex vivo response. Cumulative frequency of public TCR beta families picked out carriers of CMV plus the relevant HLA.

On this clonotype itself: Its antigen is currently unknown.

The CDR3 runs 16 residues. The trim removed 2 bases at V and 4 bases at J, leaving 6 bases unmatched. The V gene's germline CDR1 is KGHDR and CDR2 SFDVKD. In TCRdb, the reads were re-called with MiXCR into one record per CDR3 protein. The sample shows 740,000 or so distinct CDR3 sequences, roughly 36% of them seen only once. The sequence derives from a human donor in good health (CMV status not recorded). Some clones in this sample may be carry-over from other donors' samples. This chain links TRBV24-1 with TRBJ1-2; 10 bases align to TRBD1. Sequences were obtained from PBMCs. In nucleotides, the CDR3 is TGTGCCACCAGTGATTCCCAGACAGGGGGCACCTATGGCTACACCTTC. It translates to CATSDSQTGGTYGYTF.